This TCR beta chain was sequenced in a study of blood T cell repertoires in COVID-19. Study-level background: Samples of COVID-19 (acute and convalescent) were obtained from the United States, Italy and Spain.

TCRdb's table, derived via immunoSEQ multiplex PCR, lists solely in-frame clones and lacks some. Altogether fewer than 150,000 clones are present, more than 80% being singletons, with the ten largest covering about 6.1%. Germline CDR1 reads SGHRS; CDR2 reads YFSETQ. The CDR3 totals 17 residues. V gave up 0 bases and J gave up 2 bases, with 14 bases separating them. This clone was seen only a few times. Material: peripheral blood. This clonotype originated in a woman aged 55 to 70 with COVID-19, enrolled during active disease. The V and J genes are TRBV5-1 and TRBJ2-2, with a weak D call TRBD1 (6 bases). CDR3 bases: TGCGCCAGCAGCTTGGCCTCTACAGGGTTCAACACCGGGGAGCTGTTTTTT. It encodes CASSLASTGFNTGELFF.